The entry below gives a single T cell receptor (beta chain) sequence along with its context. A read error may account for a junction end that differs from germline. Each 20-30 mg portion of unsorted bulk tissue served as the source for co-extraction of RNA and DNA. The sample is drawn from a study of tumor-infiltrating lymphocytes in primary liver carcinoma. Researchers generated TCR beta cDNA from about 500 ng of total RNA, relying on a constant-region primer. Libraries of TCR beta came from three nested multiplex PCR rounds with slightly modified ARM-PCR. Amplification in the first two PCR rounds was performed using TRBV1-TRBV30 forward primers and a C-beta reverse primer for around 10 cycles each. TCRdb independently ran MiXCR on the multiplex PCR reads; one entry per CDR3 protein. Of 100,000 to 150,000 distinct CDR3 sequences in the sample, approximately 64% were seen once. The germline CDR1 and CDR2 sequences are SGHAT and FQNNGV. There are 12 residues in the CDR3.

The TCR sequence derives from a woman in her fifties or sixties with primary liver carcinoma and hepatitis B virus infection. The chain carries TRBV11-2 and TRBJ1-1; 7 nucleotides agree with TRBD1. Sample: liver tumor tissue from sampling region 3. This sample's subset: tumor region T3, left-lateral pole. The CDR3: CVSSLGGTEAYF. The CDR3 bases are TGTGTCAGCAGCTTAGGGGGCACTGAAGCTTACTTT.